This is a list of T cell receptor beta chains from one sample in a study of identical twins. MiXCR, applied by TCRdb to the 5' RACE reads, yields one record per CDR3 protein. The repertoire holds 1.5 million to 2 million distinct CDR3 sequences, with around 33% as singletons. The sample taken for sequencing was cord blood. The receptors derive from a newborn girl in good health. Both conserved end residues are part of each CDR3. The D gene is left open where the match is weak. Size tells how often a clone was seen (once, few, many) or the class of an expanded clone, and some rows leave it out.

V gene: TRBV27; J gene: TRBJ2-5; CDR3 length: 15; D gene: TRBD2; clone size: -; CDR3 DNA: TGTGCCAGCACCAAACTAGCGGGGGCCTACAATGAGCAGTACTTC; CDR3 protein: CASTKLAGAYNEQYF
V gene: TRBV5-1; J gene: TRBJ1-1; CDR3 length: 15; D gene: -; clone size: -; CDR3 DNA: TGCGCCAGCAGCGCCTCAGCAGTCCCTGACACTGAAGCTTTCTTT; CDR3 protein: CASSASAVPDTEAFF
V gene: TRBV11-2; J gene: TRBJ1-1; CDR3 length: 14; D gene: TRBD1; clone size: few; CDR3 DNA: TGTGCCAGCAGGTTGACAGGGAGGAGCACTGAAGCTTTCTTT; CDR3 protein: CASRLTGRSTEAFF
V gene: TRBV5-1; J gene: TRBJ2-3; CDR3 length: 14; D gene: -; clone size: -; CDR3 DNA: TGCGCCAGCAGGTCGCTTGCTAGCACAGATACGCAGTATTTT; CDR3 protein: CASRSLASTDTQYF
V gene: TRBV6-5; J gene: TRBJ2-7; CDR3 length: 13; D gene: -; clone size: -; CDR3 DNA: TGTGCCAGCAGTTACCTCGGGGACTACGAGCAGTACTTC; CDR3 protein: CASSYLGDYEQYF
V gene: TRBV20-1; J gene: TRBJ1-6; CDR3 length: 18; D gene: TRBD1; clone size: few; CDR3 DNA: TGCAGTGCTAGGGGGGACAGGCGACTTAGCTCCTATAATTCACCCCTCCACTTT; CDR3 protein: CSARGDRRLSSYNSPLHF
V gene: TRBV6-1; J gene: TRBJ2-7; CDR3 length: 16; D gene: TRBD1; clone size: -; CDR3 DNA: TGTGCCAGCAGTTCCGGGACAGGGATCCCACCCTACGAGCAGTACTTC; CDR3 protein: CASSSGTGIPPYEQYF
V gene: TRBV20-1; J gene: TRBJ1-4; CDR3 length: 13; D gene: -; clone size: -; CDR3 DNA: TGCAGTGCTAGAGAAAACCGTAATGAAAAACTGTTTTTT; CDR3 protein: CSARENRNEKLFF
V gene: TRBV27; J gene: TRBJ2-3; CDR3 length: 13; D gene: -; clone size: -; CDR3 DNA: TGTGCCAGCCCCACAGTTTATTCAGATACGCAGTATTTT; CDR3 protein: CASPTVYSDTQYF
V gene: TRBV5-1; J gene: TRBJ2-7; CDR3 length: 17; D gene: TRBD2; clone size: -; CDR3 DNA: TGCGCCAGCAGCGTAGGACCCTCGGGACTAGTCTCCTACGAGCAGTACTTC; CDR3 protein: CASSVGPSGLVSYEQYF
V gene: TRBV7-9; J gene: TRBJ2-5; CDR3 length: 13; D gene: -; clone size: few; CDR3 DNA: TGTGCCAGCAGCCGTCGACCAGGGGAGACCCAGTACTTC; CDR3 protein: CASSRRPGETQYF
V gene: TRBV3-1; J gene: TRBJ1-1; CDR3 length: 14; D gene: -; clone size: -; CDR3 DNA: TGTGCCAGCAGCCAAGATCTTCAGAACACTGAAGCTTTCTTT; CDR3 protein: CASSQDLQNTEAFF
V gene: TRBV6-5; J gene: TRBJ1-2; CDR3 length: 12; D gene: -; clone size: few; CDR3 DNA: TGTGCCAGCAGGCCCGGACAGCGAGGCTACACCTTC; CDR3 protein: CASRPGQRGYTF
V gene: TRBV21-1; J gene: TRBJ2-7; CDR3 length: 15; D gene: -; clone size: -; CDR3 DNA: TGTGCCAGCAGCAAAGCATGGGGAACTCCCTACGAGCAGTACTTC; CDR3 protein: CASSKAWGTPYEQYF
V gene: TRBV28; J gene: TRBJ2-4; CDR3 length: 13; D gene: -; clone size: many; CDR3 DNA: TGTGCCAGCGGCGAAGGGGATGGAAACATTCAGTACTTC; CDR3 protein: CASGEGDGNIQYF
V gene: TRBV3-1; J gene: TRBJ2-1; CDR3 length: 17; D gene: -; clone size: -; CDR3 DNA: TGTGCCAGCAGCCAAGACTTTCCGCCGAGCTCCTACAATGAGCAGTTCTTC; CDR3 protein: CASSQDFPPSSYNEQFF
V gene: TRBV20-1; J gene: TRBJ2-5; CDR3 length: 13; D gene: -; clone size: few; CDR3 DNA: TGCAGTGCTAGTGTGGGGCGGGAAGAGACCCAGTACTTC; CDR3 protein: CSASVGREETQYF
V gene: TRBV2; J gene: TRBJ1-1; CDR3 length: 13; D gene: -; clone size: -; CDR3 DNA: TGTGCCAGCGGAAGGGACGGCGGGACTGAAGCTTTCTTT; CDR3 protein: CASGRDGGTEAFF
V gene: TRBV20-1; J gene: TRBJ1-6; CDR3 length: 14; D gene: -; clone size: -; CDR3 DNA: TGCAGTGCTAGTCGGCGCAGGATTAATTCACCCCTCCACTTT; CDR3 protein: CSASRRRINSPLHF
V gene: TRBV5-1; J gene: TRBJ1-6; CDR3 length: 17; D gene: -; clone size: -; CDR3 DNA: TGCGCCAGCAGACCTGCTCCCGCAAGCTCCTATAATTCACCCCTCCACTTT; CDR3 protein: CASRPAPASSYNSPLHF
V gene: TRBV7-2; J gene: TRBJ2-3; CDR3 length: 15; D gene: TRBD2; clone size: -; CDR3 DNA: TGTGCCAGCAGCTTTAGCGGGACTCAGGCAGATACGCAGTATTTT; CDR3 protein: CASSFSGTQADTQYF
V gene: TRBV28; J gene: TRBJ2-7; CDR3 length: 17; D gene: TRBD2; clone size: -; CDR3 DNA: TGTGCCAGCAGTGAAGAGGCGGGAGAGCGGGAGCGATACGAGCAGTACTTC; CDR3 protein: CASSEEAGERERYEQYF
V gene: TRBV20-1; J gene: TRBJ2-1; CDR3 length: 15; D gene: -; clone size: few; CDR3 DNA: TGCAGTGCTAGATTCCCCCCGAGCTCGGACAATGAGCAGTTCTTC; CDR3 protein: CSARFPPSSDNEQFF
V gene: TRBV7-2; J gene: TRBJ1-3; CDR3 length: 15; D gene: -; clone size: -; CDR3 DNA: TGTGCCAGCAGCTTAGTACGGGGAGGTAGAAACACCATATATTTT; CDR3 protein: CASSLVRGGRNTIYF
V gene: TRBV11-2; J gene: TRBJ2-5; CDR3 length: 14; D gene: TRBD2; clone size: few; CDR3 DNA: TGTGCCAGTAGCGGGAGTGGGGCCCAAGAGACCCAGTACTTC; CDR3 protein: CASSGSGAQETQYF
V gene: TRBV24-1; J gene: TRBJ2-7; CDR3 length: 12; D gene: -; clone size: -; CDR3 DNA: TGTGCCACCAGTGGAGTCCTGGGTGAGCAGTACTTC; CDR3 protein: CATSGVLGEQYF
V gene: TRBV4-2; J gene: TRBJ2-7; CDR3 length: 15; D gene: -; clone size: -; CDR3 DNA: TGTGCCAGCAGGGACCTTGGGCAGGGAGGATACGAGCAGTACTTC; CDR3 protein: CASRDLGQGGYEQYF
V gene: TRBV27; J gene: TRBJ1-1; CDR3 length: 15; D gene: -; clone size: -; CDR3 DNA: TGTGCCAGCAGTTTATCTGGAGTACCCAACACTGAAGCTTTCTTT; CDR3 protein: CASSLSGVPNTEAFF
V gene: TRBV10-3; J gene: TRBJ2-3; CDR3 length: 16; D gene: TRBD2; clone size: many; CDR3 DNA: TGTGCCATCAGTCCAGCCTCGGGGGGTTTCACAGATACGCAGTATTTT; CDR3 protein: CAISPASGGFTDTQYF
V gene: TRBV20-1; J gene: TRBJ2-3; CDR3 length: 15; D gene: TRBD2; clone size: -; CDR3 DNA: TGCAGTGCTAGAGGAGCGGGGGCCCTCACAGATACGCAGTATTTT; CDR3 protein: CSARGAGALTDTQYF
V gene: TRBV20-1; J gene: TRBJ1-2; CDR3 length: 11; D gene: TRBD1; clone size: -; CDR3 DNA: TGCAGTTCTAGCAGGGGGCATGGCTACACCTTC; CDR3 protein: CSSSRGHGYTF
V gene: TRBV11-2; J gene: TRBJ1-4; CDR3 length: 15; D gene: -; clone size: few; CDR3 DNA: TGTGCCAGCAGCTTAGGGTTGGGGCTACTTGAAAAACTGTTTTTT; CDR3 protein: CASSLGLGLLEKLFF
V gene: TRBV20-1; J gene: TRBJ2-7; CDR3 length: 13; D gene: -; clone size: -; CDR3 DNA: TGCAGTGCTAGCCGCGATGAGAGCTACGAGCAGTACTTC; CDR3 protein: CSASRDESYEQYF
V gene: TRBV7-8; J gene: TRBJ1-1; CDR3 length: 14; D gene: -; clone size: -; CDR3 DNA: TGTGCCAGCAGCACGCGGGACCCAGGGGCTGAAGCTTTCTTT; CDR3 protein: CASSTRDPGAEAFF
V gene: TRBV2; J gene: TRBJ2-5; CDR3 length: 14; D gene: TRBD2; clone size: few; CDR3 DNA: TGTGCCAGCAGTGGGACTAGCGATCCGAATGAGCAGTACTTC; CDR3 protein: CASSGTSDPNEQYF
V gene: TRBV6-5; J gene: TRBJ1-1; CDR3 length: 13; D gene: -; clone size: -; CDR3 DNA: TGTGCCAGCAGTTACAAGCCCGGGGTGGGAGCTTTCTTT; CDR3 protein: CASSYKPGVGAFF
V gene: TRBV3-1; J gene: TRBJ2-7; CDR3 length: 15; D gene: TRBD1; clone size: -; CDR3 DNA: TGTGCCAGCAGCCATACCGGGACAGGTCTCTACGAGCAGTACTTC; CDR3 protein: CASSHTGTGLYEQYF
V gene: TRBV27; J gene: TRBJ1-1; CDR3 length: 15; D gene: -; clone size: -; CDR3 DNA: TGTGCCAGCAGTCCCCTGGCAGGGGTGAACACTGAAGCTTTCTTT; CDR3 protein: CASSPLAGVNTEAFF
V gene: TRBV5-1; J gene: TRBJ2-3; CDR3 length: 16; D gene: -; clone size: few; CDR3 DNA: TGCGCCAGCAGCTTGCTCCAGGCAATGGGCCCAGATACGCAGTATTTT; CDR3 protein: CASSLLQAMGPDTQYF
V gene: TRBV7-7; J gene: TRBJ1-5; CDR3 length: 15; D gene: -; clone size: -; CDR3 DNA: TGTGCTAGCAGCACACCGGGGTTACGCAATCAGCCCCAGCATTTT; CDR3 protein: CASSTPGLRNQPQHF
V gene: TRBV19; J gene: TRBJ2-7; CDR3 length: 14; D gene: TRBD2; clone size: -; CDR3 DNA: TGTGCCAGTAGTGATAGCGGGAGGGCCTACGAGCAGTACTTC; CDR3 protein: CASSDSGRAYEQYF
V gene: TRBV5-1; J gene: TRBJ1-1; CDR3 length: 15; D gene: TRBD1; clone size: many; CDR3 DNA: TGTGCCAGCAGCCCCGGACAGGGCGTGAACACTGAAGCTTTCTTT; CDR3 protein: CASSPGQGVNTEAFF
V gene: TRBV27; J gene: TRBJ2-7; CDR3 length: 14; D gene: TRBD2; clone size: -; CDR3 DNA: TGTGCCAGCAGTACCCAGCGGGACTCCTACGAGCAGTACTTC; CDR3 protein: CASSTQRDSYEQYF
V gene: TRBV25-1; J gene: TRBJ2-7; CDR3 length: 15; D gene: TRBD1; clone size: once; CDR3 DNA: TGTGCCAGCAGTGAATACGGGACAGGGGCTTCCGAGCAGTACTTC; CDR3 protein: CASSEYGTGASEQYF
V gene: TRBV7-2; J gene: TRBJ1-6; CDR3 length: 14; D gene: -; clone size: -; CDR3 DNA: TGTGCCAGCAGCCCCCGACAGAATAATTCACCCCTCCACTTT; CDR3 protein: CASSPRQNNSPLHF
V gene: TRBV10-3; J gene: TRBJ2-7; CDR3 length: 14; D gene: TRBD1; clone size: few; CDR3 DNA: TGTGCCATCAGTGAGAGGACAGGGGTCTACGAGCAGTACTTC; CDR3 protein: CAISERTGVYEQYF
V gene: TRBV7-8; J gene: TRBJ1-1; CDR3 length: 18; D gene: -; clone size: -; CDR3 DNA: TGTGCCAGCAGCTCTAGAAAGGACGGGGGGCTGAGGGGCACTGAAGCTTTCTTT; CDR3 protein: CASSSRKDGGLRGTEAFF
V gene: TRBV20-1; J gene: TRBJ1-2; CDR3 length: 17; D gene: TRBD1; clone size: few; CDR3 DNA: TGCAGCCATCCCGGTGCAGGGGGGAGGCTAAGTAACTATGGCTACACCTTC; CDR3 protein: CSHPGAGGRLSNYGYTF
V gene: TRBV2; J gene: TRBJ1-5; CDR3 length: 14; D gene: TRBD1; clone size: -; CDR3 DNA: TGTGCCAGCAAGCCGGACAGGGGATCAGGGCCCCAGCATTTT; CDR3 protein: CASKPDRGSGPQHF
V gene: TRBV4-1; J gene: TRBJ2-3; CDR3 length: 23; D gene: -; clone size: -; CDR3 DNA: TGCGCCAGCAGCCGACCTATCAAGATGGACCAGCGGAATCTCCTTTTGATTGAAGATACGCAGTATTTT; CDR3 protein: CASSRPIKMDQRNLLLIEDTQYF
V gene: TRBV24-1; J gene: TRBJ2-7; CDR3 length: 13; D gene: -; clone size: -; CDR3 DNA: TGTGCCACCAGAATCTGGAGGGCGGACGAGCAGTACTTC; CDR3 protein: CATRIWRADEQYF
V gene: TRBV25-1; J gene: TRBJ2-3; CDR3 length: 15; D gene: TRBD1; clone size: -; CDR3 DNA: TGTGCCAGCAGTGTGACAGGGGGACTGACAGATACGCAGTATTTT; CDR3 protein: CASSVTGGLTDTQYF
V gene: TRBV5-1; J gene: TRBJ1-2; CDR3 length: 16; D gene: -; clone size: few; CDR3 DNA: TGCGCCAGCAGCAGGGGACTCCTAAGGAGAGACTATGGCTACACCTTC; CDR3 protein: CASSRGLLRRDYGYTF
V gene: TRBV9; J gene: TRBJ2-5; CDR3 length: 14; D gene: -; clone size: few; CDR3 DNA: TGTGCCAGCAGCGGACGTCGTCGTGGGGAGACCCAGTACTTC; CDR3 protein: CASSGRRRGETQYF
V gene: TRBV27; J gene: TRBJ2-7; CDR3 length: 15; D gene: -; clone size: few; CDR3 DNA: TGTGCCAGCAGTTCTTCCAGACAGGCCCCCTACGAGCAGTACTTC; CDR3 protein: CASSSSRQAPYEQYF
V gene: TRBV18; J gene: TRBJ2-5; CDR3 length: 14; D gene: -; clone size: -; CDR3 DNA: TGTGCCAGCTCACCCACTACCCTCCAAGAGACCCAGTACTTC; CDR3 protein: CASSPTTLQETQYF
V gene: TRBV28; J gene: TRBJ1-2; CDR3 length: 16; D gene: TRBD1; clone size: -; CDR3 DNA: TGTGCCAGCAGTTTATGGACAGGGAGGTTTAACTATGGCTACACCTTC; CDR3 protein: CASSLWTGRFNYGYTF